This record covers a single TCR beta chain. Authors' methods: Reference gene primer amplification gave estimated nucleated cell counts. The assay was immunoSEQ multiplex PCR, and TCRdb's table has in-frame clones only and misses some. V and J calls plus clone size are reproduced from that table; the DNA served to infer D and trimming. The sample lists some 130,000 clones, approximately 80% occurring once. The sample belongs to a study of blood T cell repertoires in COVID-19. Study information: The samples span acute and convalescent COVID-19 from the United States, Italy and Spain.

The CDR3 length is 14 residues. Looked up from germline, CDR1 is MDHEN and CDR2 is SYDVKM. The V end was cut by 3 bases, the J end by 1 base, with 9 bases between. The V and J genes are TRBV28 and TRBJ1-1; D not certain. Material: peripheral blood. The clonotype originates from a man aged 70-80 years with acute or convalescent COVID-19. The CDR3: CASSFRAGNTEAFF. In DNA form, the CDR3 reads TGTGCCAGCAGTTTTAGGGCGGGGAACACTGAAGCTTTCTTT.